A single T cell receptor beta chain is shown here with its context. Its antigen remains unidentified. This CDR3 spans 14 amino acids. V shed 4 bases and J 5 bases; nucleotides not matched to a gene: 10. CDR1 and CDR2 from the germline V gene are DFQATT and SNEGSKA (reference sequence). TCR beta CDR3 regions were amplified from RNA. HTBI primers were used for first-round RT-PCR of the TCR CDR3. MiXCR, run by TCRdb on the multiplex PCR reads, gives a single entry per CDR3 protein. Of a few hundred thousand distinct CDR3 sequences in the sample, approximately 17% were seen once. For ophthalmopathy patients, the Clinical Activity Score was at least 3 and the NOSPECS grade at least 4; duration was under 3 months. This sample is part of a study of T cells in Graves' hyperthyroidism and ophthalmopathy. Findings of the study overall: Ophthalmopathy onset followed model prediction by a median about seven months.

The sequence came from a woman younger than 35 with Graves' ophthalmopathy. The chain recombines TRBV20-1 with TRBJ2-5, with 7 nucleotides matching TRBD1. The sequencing input was blood. The CDR3: CSATKLARGETQYF. CDR3 nucleotides: TGCAGTGCTACGAAGCTGGCCAGGGGGGAGACCCAGTACTTC.